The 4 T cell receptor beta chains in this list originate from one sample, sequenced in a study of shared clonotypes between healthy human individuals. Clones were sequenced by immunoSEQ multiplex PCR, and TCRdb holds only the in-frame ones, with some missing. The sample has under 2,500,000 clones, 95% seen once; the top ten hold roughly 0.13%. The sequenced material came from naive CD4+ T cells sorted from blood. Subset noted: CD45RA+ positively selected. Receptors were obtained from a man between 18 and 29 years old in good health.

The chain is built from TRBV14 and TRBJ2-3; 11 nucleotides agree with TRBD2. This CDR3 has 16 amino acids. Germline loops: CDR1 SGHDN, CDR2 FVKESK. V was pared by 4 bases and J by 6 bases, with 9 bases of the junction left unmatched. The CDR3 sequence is CASSPQLAGATDTQYF. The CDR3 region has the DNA TGTGCCAGCAGCCCTCAACTAGCGGGGGCTACCGATACGCAGTATTTT.

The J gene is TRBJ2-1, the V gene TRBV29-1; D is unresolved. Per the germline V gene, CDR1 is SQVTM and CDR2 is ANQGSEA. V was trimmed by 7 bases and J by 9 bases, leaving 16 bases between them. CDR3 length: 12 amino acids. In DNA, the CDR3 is TGCAGCGCCCGGCCCCTGTTTGCTGAGCAGTTCTTC. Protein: CSARPLFAEQFF.

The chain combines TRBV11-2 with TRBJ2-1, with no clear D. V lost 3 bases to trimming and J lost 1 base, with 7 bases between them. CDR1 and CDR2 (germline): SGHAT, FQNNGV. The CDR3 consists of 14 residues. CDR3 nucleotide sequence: TGTGCCAGCAGCTTCGGCACTTCCTACAATGAGCAGTTCTTC. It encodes CASSFGTSYNEQFF.

CDR3 sequence reads: CASMTRTVLGTGELFF. In DNA form, the CDR3 reads TGTGCCAGCATGACCCGTACGGTGCTGGGGACCGGGGAGCTGTTTTTT. The rearrangement joins TRBV7-9 to TRBJ2-2; D ambiguous. This CDR3 has 16 residues. V was shortened by 7 bases and J by 5 bases, with 20 bases between the two germline ends. Germline V gives CDR1 SEHNR, CDR2 FQNEAQ (reference sequence).